The 30 T cell receptor beta chains below come from one sample, sequenced in a study of graft-versus-host responses after intestinal transplantation. The assay was immunoSEQ multiplex PCR, and TCRdb's table has in-frame clones only and misses some. The sample consists of more than 9,500 clones, 84% of them appearing once. The sequencing here drew on PBMCs, taken roughly 310 days after intestinal transplant. The origin of the receptors is a human patient who received an intestinal transplant, so some T cells may come from the graft donor.

V gene TRBV5-1 combines with J gene TRBJ1-1; the D is unclear. V was shortened by 4 bases and J by 4 bases, with 11 bases between the two germline ends. Germline lookup yields CDR1 SGHRS and CDR2 YFSETQ. This CDR3 comprises 13 residues. CDR3 sequence (DNA): TGCGCCAGCAGCCCTGGTTGGGTCACTGAAGCTTTCTTT. Protein: CASSPGWVTEAFF.

This rearrangement joins TRBV5-6 to TRBJ2-1; no definite D call. The germline V gene encodes CDR1 SGHDT and CDR2 YYEEEE. V was pared by 5 bases and J by 0 bases, with 6 bases between. The CDR3 spans 13 residues. The CDR3 region is CASRTYSYNEQFF. The CDR3 bases are TGTGCCAGCAGGACTTACTCCTACAATGAGCAGTTCTTC.

This chain connects TRBV27 to TRBJ2-7, with 8 bases aligning to TRBD2. V was pared by 5 bases and J by 0 bases, with 9 bases of the junction left unmatched. The CDR3 has 16 amino acids. Germline V lookup: CDR1 MNHEY, CDR2 SMNVEV (reference sequence). The CDR3 DNA reads TGTGCCAGCAGTCGGGGGGGGGCAGGGATCTCCTACGAGCAGTACTTC. Residues: CASSRGGAGISYEQYF.

This clone showed up just a few times. This chain uses TRBV9 with TRBJ1-1, with D possibly matching TRBD1 (5 bases). Trimming took 4 bases from V and 5 from J, leaving 18 bases between them. The CDR3 extends over 15 amino acids. Germline assignment: CDR1 SGDLS and CDR2 YYNGEE. The CDR3 here is CASSRIDSGHTEAFF. For the CDR3, the DNA is TGTGCCAGCAGCCGGATTGACAGCGGTCATACTGAAGCTTTCTTT. Based on the CDR3 plus reference TRBV9 and TRBJ1-1, the full variable domain is DSGVTQTPKHLITATGQRVTLRCSPRSGDLSVYWYQQSLDQGLQFLIQYYNGEERAKGNILERFSAQQFPDLHSELNLSSLELGDSALYFCASSRIDSGHTEAFFGQGTRLTVV.

This clone was picked up a small number of times. The V and J genes are TRBV6-6 and TRBJ1-1; no definite D call. The V end lost 6 bases, the J end lost 0 bases, and 8 bases lay between the germline ends. This CDR3 region has 13 residues. Per the germline V gene, CDR1 is MNHNY and CDR2 is SVGAGI (reference sequence). The DNA for the CDR3 is TGTGCCAGCAGCCCCACTCTGAACACTGAAGCTTTCTTT. Residues: CASSPTLNTEAFF.

The chain uses TRBV5-1 and TRBJ2-2; 8 nucleotides agree with TRBD1. V gave up 4 bases and J gave up 4 bases; unmatched junction bases: 9. The germline V gene encodes CDR1 SGHRS and CDR2 YFSETQ. The CDR3 runs 16 residues. DNA for the CDR3: TGCGCCAGCAGCCTAAACCAGGGGGCAGGCACCGGGGAGCTGTTTTTT. It translates to CASSLNQGAGTGELFF.

This chain connects TRBV15 to TRBJ1-1; D is ambiguous. Germline CDR1 and CDR2: LNHNV and YYDKDF (reference sequence). This CDR3 spans 12 amino acids. Trimming removed 5 bases from V and 1 base from J, with 5 bases in between. Here the CDR3 reads CATSDKNTEAFF. Here the CDR3 DNA reads TGTGCCACCAGCGACAAGAACACTGAAGCTTTCTTT. The variable domain in full, completed from reference TRBV15 and TRBJ1-1, reads DAMVIQNPRYQVTQFGKPVTLSCSQTLNHNVMYWYQQKSSQAPKLLFHYYDKDFNNEADTPDNFQSRRPNTSFCFLDIRSPGLGDTAMYLCATSDKNTEAFFGQGTRLTVV.

This clone was detected a few times. The chain recombines TRBV13 with TRBJ1-1; D not certain. Germline V CDR1 and CDR2: PRHDT, FYEKMQ (reference sequence). V lost 3 bases to trimming and J lost 1 base, with 3 bases between them. The CDR3 is made up of 12 amino acids. The DNA for the CDR3 is TGTGCCAGCAGCTTCTCGAACACTGAAGCTTTCTTT. Translating it yields CASSFSNTEAFF.

The gene calls are TRBV5-3 and TRBJ1-1; 10 positions match TRBD1. TRBV5-3 is known as an ORF, though its function is uncertain. The V and J ends lost 0 bases and 2 bases, in that order; junction bases with no gene match: 7. This CDR3 has 17 amino acids. CDR3 residues: CARSLAGTGELNTEAFF. CDR3 DNA sequence: TGTGCCAGAAGCTTGGCCGGGACAGGGGAACTCAACACTGAAGCTTTCTTT.

The J gene is TRBJ2-7, the V gene TRBV6-5; either TRBD1 or TRBD2 may fit D (5 bases each). This CDR3 contains 14 residues. Trimming shortened V by 2 bases and J by 2 bases, and 10 bases separated the two germline ends. Germline CDR1 and CDR2: MNHEY and SVGAGI. In DNA form, the CDR3 reads TGTGCCAGCAGTTACGGGACCGGTACCTACGAGCAGTACTTC. Protein product: CASSYGTGTYEQYF.

This chain links TRBV27 with TRBJ1-1; a possible D gene is TRBD1 (6 bases). Trimming pared 10 bases from V and 11 bases from J, leaving 23 bases between. The CDR3 is made up of 13 amino acids. CDR1 is MNHEY and CDR2 is SMNVEV in the germline V gene (reference sequence). CDR3: CATIDPGHRWAFF. CDR3 DNA: TGTGCCACTATTGATCCGGGACATAGATGGGCTTTCTTT.

J is TRBJ2-7 and V is TRBV4-1; TRBD1 might be the D (6 bases). V lost 0 bases and J 5 bases, leaving 14 bases between the germline ends. The CDR3 totals 15 residues. CDR1 and CDR2 from the germline V gene are MGHRA and YSYEKL. CDR3 loop: CASSQDSLRQDEQYF. The CDR3 DNA reads TGCGCCAGCAGCCAAGATTCATTGCGACAGGACGAGCAGTACTTC.

The V gene is TRBV27, the J gene TRBJ2-7, with 11 bases that match TRBD2. The V and J ends lost 3 bases and 2 bases, in that order; junction bases with no gene match: 3. This CDR3 region has 15 residues. Germline lookup yields CDR1 MNHEY and CDR2 SMNVEV (reference sequence). The CDR3 DNA follows: TGTGCCAGCAGTTTTAGCGGGAGGGCCCCCTACGAGCAGTACTTC. Translated, it gives CASSFSGRAPYEQYF.

The V call is TRBV2, the J call TRBJ2-3, with 8 bases aligning to TRBD2. The length of the CDR3 is 13 residues. The germline V gene encodes CDR1 SNHLY and CDR2 FYNNEI. J lost 1 base, V lost 8 bases, and 2 bases had no gene match. The CDR3 loop is CASGREGTDTQYF. The DNA for the CDR3 is TGTGCCAGCGGGCGGGAGGGCACAGATACGCAGTATTTT.

This chain links TRBV7-9 with TRBJ2-7; TRBD1 aligns across 8 bases. CDR1 and CDR2 (germline): SEHNR, FQNEAQ (reference sequence). CDR3 size: 13 residues. Trimming removed 6 bases from V and 4 bases from J; junction bases left unmatched: 5. The CDR3 region has the DNA TGTGCCAGCAGTCCGAACAGGGGGTACGAGCAGTACTTC. It translates to CASSPNRGYEQYF.

This sequence joins TRBV21-1 and TRBJ2-1. TRBV21-1 is given as a pseudogene. CDR3 length equals 11 residues. The CDR3 DNA follows: TGTGCCAGCAGCGTTTGTGATGAGCAGTTCTTC. This translates into CASSVCDEQFF.

This rearrangement joins TRBV18 to TRBJ2-7; 7 bases agree with TRBD1. There are 15 residues in the CDR3. V gave up 3 bases and J gave up 3 bases; unmatched junction bases: 8. From germline, CDR1 is KGHSH and CDR2 LQKENI. The CDR3 is CASSPPGTAFYEQYF. CDR3 DNA sequence: TGTGCCAGCTCACCGCCCGGGACAGCATTCTACGAGCAGTACTTC.

This clone showed up just once. The chain couples TRBV7-8 to TRBJ2-1; perhaps D is TRBD1 or TRBD2 (5 bases each). This CDR3 contains 13 residues. With 10 bases removed from V and 3 bases from J, the gap between germline ends came to 13 bases. From germline, CDR1 is SGHVS and CDR2 FQNEAQ. As DNA, the CDR3 is TGTGCCACTACCGGGACCGACTACAATGAGCAGTTCTTC. Translating it yields CATTGTDYNEQFF.

This chain links TRBV21-1 with TRBJ2-7; TRBD2, as called in the table, went unchecked against the DNA. TRBV21-1 is tagged as a pseudogene. This CDR3 is 16 amino acids long. In nucleotides, the CDR3 is TGTGCCAGCAGCAAAACGGGGAAGGTAAGCTCCTACGAGCAGTACTTC. Its protein is CASSKTGKVSSYEQYF.

There are a few counts of this clone. The chain joins TRBV5-1 to TRBJ1-4; a possible D gene is TRBD1 (6 bases). This CDR3 has 14 amino acids. V gave up 3 bases and J gave up 6 bases, with 12 bases separating them. CDR1 and CDR2 (germline): SGHRS, YFSETQ. The CDR3 sequence is CASSWRGNDEKLFF. In DNA form, the CDR3 reads TGCGCCAGCAGCTGGAGGGGGAACGATGAAAAACTGTTTTTT.

The genes are TRBV18 and TRBJ2-3; unclear D gene. Germline V CDR1 and CDR2: KGHSH, LQKENI. The CDR3 length is 12 residues. The ends were cut back, 0 bases at V and 3 bases at J, with 1 base in the middle. For the CDR3, the DNA is TGTGCCAGCTCACCACCGACAGATACGCAGTATTTT. Its translation is CASSPPTDTQYF.

J is TRBJ2-3 and V is TRBV4-3; TRBD2 matches 15 bases. CDR3 size: 17 residues. Germline trimming cut 0 bases from V and 6 bases from J; bases unmatched to any gene: 4. Germline CDR1 reads LGHNA; CDR2 reads YSLEER. The CDR3 DNA reads as TGCGCCAGCAGCCAAGAGGGACTAGCGGGAGGAAGGGATACGCAGTATTTT. Amino acid sequence: CASSQEGLAGGRDTQYF.

V gene TRBV5-1 combines with J gene TRBJ2-7; 7 bases are shared with TRBD2. The CDR3 covers 14 residues. V trimming: 4 bases; J trimming: 5 bases; junction bases outside the gene matches: 9. Germline values: CDR1 SGHRS, CDR2 YFSETQ. The CDR3 DNA is TGCGCCAGCAGCATCGGACTAGAATCCCACGAGCAGTACTTC. It is translated as CASSIGLESHEQYF.

The genes are TRBV9 and TRBJ2-7; TRBD2 matches 7 bases. The V gene end was trimmed by 3 bases and the J gene end by 0 bases; junction bases not matched to a gene: 9. The CDR3 covers 16 residues. Germline assignment: CDR1 SGDLS and CDR2 YYNGEE. The CDR3 loop reads CASSGGGIPSSYEQYF. DNA of the CDR3: TGTGCCAGCAGCGGGGGAGGGATTCCGAGCTCCTACGAGCAGTACTTC.

This clone was observed a single time. J is TRBJ1-2 and V is TRBV30, with D perhaps TRBD1 (6 bases). The length of the CDR3 is 14 residues. Germline CDR1 reads GTSNPN; CDR2 reads SVGIG (reference sequence). Trimming shortened V by 2 bases and J by 5 bases, and 15 bases separated the two germline ends. The CDR3 loop is CAWSSGAEWYGYTF. For the CDR3, the DNA is TGTGCCTGGAGTTCAGGGGCGGAGTGGTATGGCTACACCTTC.

This clone was recorded once. The chain links TRBV4-3 to TRBJ2-1; the match to TRBD2 covers 9 bases. CDR1 and CDR2 (germline): LGHNA, YSLEER. The junction had 7 bases not matched to a gene; V was cut back by 4 bases and J by 0 bases. CDR3 length: 17 amino acids. The CDR3 nucleotides are TGCGCCAGCAGCCCCCGACTAGCGGTTAGCTCCTACAATGAGCAGTTCTTC. Residues: CASSPRLAVSSYNEQFF.

The chain has TRBV5-1 and TRBJ2-1; 12 bases align to TRBD2. Looked up from germline, CDR1 is SGHRS and CDR2 is YFSETQ. V gave up 7 bases and J gave up 3 bases; unmatched junction bases: 14. The length of the CDR3 is 18 residues. CDR3 amino acids: CASSQRLAGDPFYNEQFF. In DNA form, the CDR3 reads TGCGCCAGCTCCCAGCGACTAGCGGGAGACCCATTCTACAATGAGCAGTTCTTC.

The V call is TRBV7-2, the J call TRBJ2-5; D possibly matches TRBD1 or TRBD2 (6 bases each). V lost 5 bases to trimming and J lost 5 bases, with 12 bases between them. The CDR3 is 13 residues long. Germline-derived CDR1 and CDR2 are SGHTA and FQGNSA. The CDR3 nucleotides are TGTGCCAGCAGCCGGGGGCGCAGGGAGACCCAGTACTTC. Its protein is CASSRGRRETQYF.

This chain uses TRBV27 with TRBJ1-6; 7 nucleotides align to TRBD1. The CDR3 runs to 17 residues. The germline V gene encodes CDR1 MNHEY and CDR2 SMNVEV (reference sequence). V lost 3 bases to trimming and J lost 0 bases; unmatched junction nucleotides: 5. The CDR3 nucleotides read TGTGCCAGCAGTTTCAGACAGGGTGGCTCCTATAATTCACCCCTCCACTTT. Protein product: CASSFRQGGSYNSPLHF.

The chain recombines TRBV6-5 with TRBJ1-1; D might be TRBD1 (5 bases). Germline V lookup: CDR1 MNHEY, CDR2 SVGAGI. This CDR3 has 12 amino acids. V lost 4 bases, J lost 5 bases, and 8 bases lay in between. CDR3 sequence reads: CASSWGGTEAFF. CDR3 sequence (DNA): TGTGCCAGCAGTTGGGGGGGTACTGAAGCTTTCTTT.